The 31 T cell receptor beta chains presented below share a single source sample, sequenced in a study of T cells after yellow fever vaccination. TCRdb reprocessed the 5' RACE reads via MiXCR and lists one record per CDR3 protein. The sample consists of 450,000 to 650,000 distinct CDR3 sequences, just over 20% of them appearing once. Here the sequenced sample was PBMCs, taken less than 25 days after the first yellow fever vaccination. All receptors come from a man aged 18 to 35 who received the YFV17D yellow fever vaccine.

V is TRBV10-3 and J is TRBJ1-5, with no clear D. V dropped 2 bases and J dropped 7 bases, with 15 bases sitting between them. Germline CDR1 reads ENHRY; CDR2 reads SYGVKD. The CDR3 sequence is 15 residues long. The CDR3 nucleotides read TGTGCCATCAGTGAGAGTACAAGGGTTGGACAGCCCCAGCATTTT. This gives the protein CAISESTRVGQPQHF.

This clonotype was seen many times. The rearrangement joins TRBV28 to TRBJ2-5, with D possibly matching TRBD2 (6 bases). The germline V gene encodes CDR1 MDHEN and CDR2 SYDVKM. Trimming cost V 2 bases and J 0 bases, with 10 bases left between them. CDR3 length: 15 amino acids. DNA for the CDR3: TGTGCCAGCAGTTTACGGGGGAGATACCAAGAGACCCAGTACTTC. This encodes CASSLRGRYQETQYF.

The CDR3 coding sequence is TGCAGTGCTAGAGTAGCGTCCACAGATACGCAGTATTTT. Translated, it gives CSARVASTDTQYF. This chain links TRBV20-1 with TRBJ2-3; tentative D call: TRBD2 (5 bases). Germline CDR1 DFQATT, CDR2 SNEGSKA (reference sequence). The germline V and J ends were trimmed by 1 base and 2 bases, with 7 bases remaining between them. The CDR3 totals 13 residues.

The rearrangement links TRBV20-1 to TRBJ1-4; no firm D call. Germline V CDR1 and CDR2: DFQATT, SNEGSKA (reference sequence). The CDR3 spans 13 residues. Trimming pared 0 bases from V and 8 bases from J, leaving 10 bases between. The CDR3 reads CSARDSTAEKLFF. The CDR3 DNA sequence: TGCAGTGCTAGAGATTCGACGGCCGAAAAACTGTTTTTT.

The table lists this clonotype with a few counts. The chain employs TRBV20-1 and TRBJ1-5; perhaps TRBD1 as D (5 bases). From germline, CDR1 is DFQATT and CDR2 SNEGSKA (reference sequence). This CDR3 is built from 16 residues. V shed 0 bases and J shed 5 bases, with 17 bases lying between them. The CDR3 coding sequence is TGCAGTGCTAGAGATGCTCAGGGAATTGAAGATCAGCCCCAGCATTTT. As protein: CSARDAQGIEDQPQHF.

This clonotype was found a few times. The rearrangement uses TRBV2 and TRBJ1-6; D gene ambiguous. Trimming took 4 bases from V and 0 from J, leaving 7 bases between them. The length of the CDR3 is 15 residues. Germline CDR1 and CDR2: SNHLY and FYNNEI. The CDR3 DNA is TGTGCCAGCAGTGGCGGGAGCTCCTATAATTCACCCCTCCACTTT. It codes for CASSGGSSYNSPLHF.

This chain uses TRBV24-1 with TRBJ2-4; TRBD2 might be the D (6 bases). V lost 7 bases, J lost 8 bases, and 20 bases lay in between. The CDR3 consists of 15 residues. Germline CDR1 reads KGHDR; CDR2 reads SFDVKD. The CDR3 bases are TGTGCCACCAGCTCCTCGGCGGGGTCCGGGGACATTCAGTACTTC. Translating it yields CATSSSAGSGDIQYF.

This clonotype occurred a few times. This sequence joins TRBV10-3 and TRBJ1-6; D call uncertain. V was trimmed by 4 bases and J by 7 bases, leaving 8 bases between them. This CDR3 contains 13 residues. Germline V gene data show CDR1 as ENHRY and CDR2 as SYGVKD. The CDR3 bases are TGTGCCATCAGTGCGGGTCCGAATTCACCCCTCCACTTT. Protein product: CAISAGPNSPLHF.

The chain combines TRBV11-1 with TRBJ2-1; D might be TRBD1 (6 bases). Germline V gene lookup returns CDR1 SGHAT and CDR2 FQDESV (reference sequence). There are 15 residues in the CDR3. V dropped 5 bases and J dropped 5 bases, with 16 bases sitting between them. The CDR3 coding sequence is TGTGCCAGCAGCAGCCGGGACATTTTCAACAATGAGCAGTTCTTC. Translated, it gives CASSSRDIFNNEQFF.

The chain is built from TRBV28 and TRBJ1-3, with D uncertain. The CDR3 contains 18 residues. Per the germline V gene, CDR1 is MDHEN and CDR2 is SYDVKM. Trimming took 5 bases from V and 4 from J, leaving 24 bases between them. CDR3 amino acids: CASSPIPAFGDSGNTIYF. In DNA form, the CDR3 reads TGTGCCAGCAGTCCAATACCAGCCTTCGGGGATTCAGGAAACACCATATATTTT.

This clonotype came up a few times. V usage is TRBV27 and J usage is TRBJ2-7, with 9 bases matching TRBD2. The CDR3 extends over 14 amino acids. In germline, CDR1 is MNHEY, CDR2 SMNVEV (reference sequence). Trimming cost V 3 bases and J 6 bases; bases outside gene matches: 6. CDR3 in DNA: TGTGCCAGCAGTTTGGCGGGGGGGCCTAGCGAGCAGTACTTC. This encodes CASSLAGGPSEQYF.

There are a few counts of this clonotype. CDR3 protein: CASSPDPGTRDTQYF. DNA for the CDR3: TGTGCCAGCAGCCCCGATCCCGGGACTAGAGATACGCAGTATTTT. V is TRBV9 and J is TRBJ2-3; 8 positions agree with TRBD2. CDR1 is SGDLS, CDR2 YYNGEE, per germline. The CDR3 is 15 amino acids. Trimming at V came to 4 bases and at J to 5 bases, leaving 9 bases not matched to a gene. The whole variable domain, remainder taken from reference TRBV9 and TRBJ2-3, is DSGVTQTPKHLITATGQRVTLRCSPRSGDLSVYWYQQSLDQGLQFLIQYYNGEERAKGNILERFSAQQFPDLHSELNLSSLELGDSALYFCASSPDPGTRDTQYFGPGTRLTVL.

This clonotype was found a few times. The chain carries TRBV5-1 and TRBJ1-1; TRBD1 might be the D (5 bases). CDR1 is SGHRS and CDR2 is YFSETQ in the germline V gene. This CDR3 spans 16 amino acids. Trimming stripped 2 bases from V and 4 bases from J, with 18 bases between. CDR3 DNA sequence: TGCGCCAGCAGCTTTTCCTTTGGACGGGGCGGCACTGAAGCTTTCTTT. This sequence encodes CASSFSFGRGGTEAFF.

The genes are TRBV25-1 and TRBJ1-5; 9 bases are shared with TRBD1. The V segment lost 3 bases and the J segment 0 bases; nucleotides outside the gene matches: 6. Germline lookup yields CDR1 MGHDK and CDR2 SYGVNS. CDR3 length: 17 residues. The CDR3 nucleotides read TGTGCCAGCAGTGATTCCCGGACAGGGGTTAGCAATCAGCCCCAGCATTTT. Translation: CASSDSRTGVSNQPQHF.

This chain links TRBV30 with TRBJ1-2; no firm D call. This CDR3 is 12 amino acids long. V dropped 1 base and J dropped 5 bases, with 8 bases sitting between them. CDR1 is GTSNPN, CDR2 SVGIG, per germline (reference sequence). CDR3 DNA sequence: TGTGCCTGGAGTGGCCTCGGGTATGGCTACACCTTC. This sequence encodes CAWSGLGYGYTF.

Here the CDR3 DNA reads TGTGCCAGCAGCCAAGATTTCGGGGATCAAGAGACCCAGTACTTC. It codes for CASSQDFGDQETQYF. The genes are TRBV14 and TRBJ2-5, with a tentative D call TRBD2 (5 bases). This CDR3 comprises 15 residues. The V end lost 0 bases, the J end lost 2 bases, and 10 bases lay between the germline ends. The germline gives CDR1 SGHDN, CDR2 FVKESK.

The CDR3 here is CASSFRTRGGSGGELFF. The DNA of the CDR3 is TGTGCCAGCAGCTTTAGGACGCGGGGGGGTAGCGGCGGGGAGCTGTTTTTT. The rearrangement joins TRBV7-2 to TRBJ2-2; the match to TRBD2 covers 9 bases. Germline loops: CDR1 SGHTA, CDR2 FQGNSA. V was clipped by 3 bases and J by 7 bases; unmatched bases: 12. The CDR3 loop spans 17 amino acids.

The chain uses TRBV20-1 and TRBJ1-2; D remains unclear. Germline values: CDR1 DFQATT, CDR2 SNEGSKA (reference sequence). The CDR3 consists of 14 residues. Between the trimmed V and J ends, which lost 3 bases and 4 bases, there was a span of 15 bases. The CDR3 DNA follows: TGCAGTGCTAGGTGGAGACCCTCTGGCTATGGCTACACCTTC. This encodes CSARWRPSGYGYTF.

V and J are TRBV28 and TRBJ1-2; 7 bases match TRBD1. The CDR3 runs 13 residues. Per the germline V gene, CDR1 is MDHEN and CDR2 is SYDVKM. Unmatched junction bases numbered 4, after V lost 5 bases and J lost 4 bases. The CDR3 region is CASSTQGSYGYTF. The CDR3 DNA reads TGTGCCAGCAGTACACAGGGGTCCTATGGCTACACCTTC.

The V call is TRBV6-1, the J call TRBJ1-2, with D possibly being TRBD1 (5 bases). Trimming shortened V by 6 bases and J by 7 bases, and 15 bases separated the two germline ends. Germline V gene data show CDR1 as MNHNS and CDR2 as SASEGT. The CDR3 covers 13 residues. The CDR3 nucleotides are TGTGCCAGCAGCCCCCAGGGAATCGGTGGCTACACCTTC. This gives the protein CASSPQGIGGYTF.

J is TRBJ2-2 and V is TRBV6-7, with D possibly TRBD1 on 6 matching bases. TRBV6-7 is sorted into the ORF group, with uncertain function. There are 16 residues in the CDR3. V was pared by 0 bases and J by 1 base, with 9 bases between. Here the CDR3 reads CASSYSQGGNTGELFF. CDR3 DNA sequence: TGTGCCAGCAGTTACTCACAGGGCGGGAACACCGGGGAGCTGTTTTTT.

The chain recombines TRBV3-1 with TRBJ2-4, with TRBD2 matching 9 bases. The V gene's germline CDR1 is LGHDT and CDR2 YNNKEL (reference sequence). J was trimmed by 11 bases and V by 1 base; bases with no gene match: 9. The CDR3 runs to 15 residues. The CDR3, as DNA: TGTGCCAGCAGCCAAGCTAGCGGGACGTCGGGTCTTCAGTACTTC. Its protein product is CASSQASGTSGLQYF.

The V call is TRBV29-1, the J call TRBJ2-5, with 9 nucleotides matching TRBD1. There are 14 residues in the CDR3. Trimming took 4 bases from V and 2 from J; bases not matched to a gene: 5. CDR1 and CDR2 from the germline V gene are SQVTM and ANQGSEA. The CDR3: CSVGSGTGQETQYF. The CDR3 DNA is TGCAGCGTTGGCTCCGGGACAGGGCAAGAGACCCAGTACTTC. Full variable domain (missing parts from reference TRBV29-1 and TRBJ2-5): SAVISQKPSRDICQRGTSLTIQCQVDSQVTMMFWYRQQPGQSLTLIATANQGSEATYESGFVIDKFPISRPNLTFSTLTVSNMSPEDSSIYLCSVGSGTGQETQYFGPGTRLLVL.

This clonotype was picked up a small number of times. The V and J genes are TRBV25-1 and TRBJ2-1; D perhaps matches TRBD2 (5 bases). Looked up from germline, CDR1 is MGHDK and CDR2 is SYGVNS. Trimming shortened V by 8 bases and J by 9 bases, and 20 bases separated the two germline ends. The CDR3 has 14 amino acids. CDR3 DNA sequence: TGTGCCAGCGGACTCAATCCAGACTGGGGTGAGCAGTTCTTC. This gives the protein CASGLNPDWGEQFF.

This rearrangement joins TRBV21-1 to TRBJ1-1; the D segment call TRBD1 is taken from the table without a DNA check. TRBV21-1 is an annotated pseudogene. The CDR3 runs 14 residues. The CDR3 DNA is TGTGCCAGCGGACGGACAGGGGGGGGCACTGAAGCTTTCTTT. This codes for CASGRTGGGTEAFF.

The chain employs TRBV4-3 and TRBJ2-7, with a possible D match to TRBD2 (5 bases). The CDR3 is made up of 15 amino acids. Germline CDR1 LGHNA, CDR2 YSLEER. The V end was cut by 3 bases, the J end by 2 bases, with 14 bases between. DNA for the CDR3: TGCGCCAGCAGCCAGACCTTGGGGAGCACCTACGAGCAGTACTTC. Protein: CASSQTLGSTYEQYF.

Worth noting for this clonotype: At one end, the junction sequence differs from germline, possibly due to a read error. The chain has TRBV4-3 and TRBJ1-2; TRBD1 might be the D (6 bases). CDR1 LGHNA and CDR2 YSLEER come from the germline V gene. The CDR3 sequence is 17 residues long. The CDR3 nucleotides are TGCGCCAGCAGCCCGGGCCTAAGGGTGTACAGGGACAATGGCTCCACCTTC. Protein sequence: CASSPGLRVYRDNGSTF.

This chain joins TRBV11-2 and TRBJ2-3; D is tentatively TRBD1 or TRBD2 (5 bases each). The length of the CDR3 is 14 residues. The germline V and J ends were trimmed by 7 bases and 1 base, with 12 bases remaining between them. CDR1 and CDR2 from the germline V gene are SGHAT and FQNNGV. Written as DNA, the CDR3 is TGTGCCAGCAAGTGGGACCGCGGCACAGATACGCAGTATTTT. Its protein is CASKWDRGTDTQYF.

In this sample, this clonotype turned up a few times. The rearrangement links TRBV7-2 to TRBJ1-2, with D possibly being TRBD1 (5 bases). CDR1 and CDR2 from the germline V gene are SGHTA and FQGNSA. V was cut by 2 bases and J by 7 bases, with 14 bases left in between. There are 14 residues in the CDR3. CDR3 in amino acids: CASSLKDLRAGYTF. As DNA, the CDR3 is TGTGCCAGCAGCTTAAAAGACCTCAGGGCTGGCTACACCTTC.

This clonotype was found a few times. In DNA form, the CDR3 reads TGTGCCAGCAGTTTCGCCGGGACAGGGGCCTCCGGGGAGCTGTTTTTT. Translation: CASSFAGTGASGELFF. The chain joins TRBV6-5 to TRBJ2-2; 10 bases line up with TRBD1. Germline loops: CDR1 MNHEY, CDR2 SVGAGI. The V segment lost 4 bases and the J segment 6 bases; nucleotides outside the gene matches: 8. The CDR3 is 16 residues long.

V usage is TRBV10-3 and J usage is TRBJ2-7; a weak D match, TRBD2 (6 bases). The CDR3 has 12 amino acids. V was pared by 8 bases and J by 4 bases, with 12 bases between. Germline V CDR1 and CDR2: ENHRY, SYGVKD. CDR3 sequence reads: CAIGTGSYEQYV. DNA for the CDR3: TGTGCCATCGGGACTGGAAGTTACGAGCAGTACGTC.